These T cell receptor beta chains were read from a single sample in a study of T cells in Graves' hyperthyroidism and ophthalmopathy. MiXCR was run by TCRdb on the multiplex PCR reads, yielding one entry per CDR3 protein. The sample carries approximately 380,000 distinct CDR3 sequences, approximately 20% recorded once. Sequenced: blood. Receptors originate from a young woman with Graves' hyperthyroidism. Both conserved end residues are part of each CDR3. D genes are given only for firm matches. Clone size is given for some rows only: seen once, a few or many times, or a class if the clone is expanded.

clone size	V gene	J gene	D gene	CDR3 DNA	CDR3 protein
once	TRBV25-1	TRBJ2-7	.	TGTGCCAGCAGTGATGCAGGGACCCGGGGCGAGCAGTACTTC	CASSDAGTRGEQYF
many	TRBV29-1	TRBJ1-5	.	TGCAGCGTTCTAGTGTTGAGCAATCAGCCCCAGCATTTT	CSVLVLSNQPQHF
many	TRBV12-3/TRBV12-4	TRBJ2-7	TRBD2	TGTGCCAGCAGTTTAGTACTAGCGGGGAGGTACGAGCAGTACTTC	CASSLVLAGRYEQYF
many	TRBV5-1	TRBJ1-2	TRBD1	TGCGCCAGCAACATCCACCCCAGGGGGCTGGATGGCTACACCTTC	CASNIHPRGLDGYTF
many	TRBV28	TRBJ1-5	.	TGTGCCAGCGGGTGGCAGCCCCAGCATTTT	CASGWQPQHF
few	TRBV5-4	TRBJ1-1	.	TGTGCCAGCAGCGGGGTGACAGGGAACACTGAAGCTTTCTTT	CASSGVTGNTEAFF
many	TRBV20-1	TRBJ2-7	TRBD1	TGCAGTGCGGCCCAGGGACAGGGTAGCTTCGGCGAGCAGTACTTC	CSAAQGQGSFGEQYF
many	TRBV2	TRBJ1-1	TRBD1	TGTGCCAGCAGTCTAAGGGGGCTCACTGAAGCTTTCTTT	CASSLRGLTEAFF
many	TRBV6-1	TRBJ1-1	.	TGTGCCAGCAGTGAGGGAGGGGGTGACACTGAAGCTTTCTTT	CASSEGGGDTEAFF
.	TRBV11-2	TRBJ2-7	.	TGTGCCAGCAGCTTAGCTAGGGGTGCCTACGAGCAGTACTTC	CASSLARGAYEQYF
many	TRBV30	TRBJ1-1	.	TGTGCCTGGAGCCGACAGGATTGGAGGCTTAACGAAGCTTTCTTT	CAWSRQDWRLNEAFF
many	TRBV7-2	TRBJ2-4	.	TGTGCCAGCAGCTTAACGGGGGGCATCCACATTCAGTACTTC	CASSLTGGIHIQYF
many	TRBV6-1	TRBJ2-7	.	TGTGCCAGCAGTGACCTACCTGGGGACGCTGCCTACGAGCAGTACTTC	CASSDLPGDAAYEQYF
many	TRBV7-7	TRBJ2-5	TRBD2	TGTGCTAGCAGCTTAGCATACGGGGGGCAAGAGACCCAGTACTTC	CASSLAYGGQETQYF
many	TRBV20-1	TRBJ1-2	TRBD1	TGCAGTGCTAGAGCACAGGGGGCTTATAACTATGGCTACACCTTC	CSARAQGAYNYGYTF
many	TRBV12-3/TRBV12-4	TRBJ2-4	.	TGTGCCAGCAGTTTAGTTGGCATTCAGTACTTC	CASSLVGIQYF
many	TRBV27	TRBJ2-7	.	TGTGCCAGCAGTTATGTGGACAGCTCCTACGAGCAGTACTTC	CASSYVDSSYEQYF
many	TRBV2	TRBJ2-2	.	TGTGCCAGCAGTGAGAGGGCTGAAACCGGGGAGCTGTTTTTT	CASSERAETGELFF
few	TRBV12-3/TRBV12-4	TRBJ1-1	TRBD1	TGTGCCAGCAGTTCAAGGACAGGGGCCATGAACACTGAAGCTTTCTTT	CASSSRTGAMNTEAFF
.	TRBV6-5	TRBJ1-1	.	TGTGCCAGCAGTTACTCGGCAGGGATGGCGAACACTGAAGCTTTCTTT	CASSYSAGMANTEAFF
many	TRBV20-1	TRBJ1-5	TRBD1	TGCAGTGCTAGTGCGAGCTTCCGGGACAGGGGTTTCGATCAGCCCCAGCATTTT	CSASASFRDRGFDQPQHF
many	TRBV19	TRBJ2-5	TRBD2	TGTGCCAGTAGTACCCGGGGGGGCGTGGAGACCCAGTACTTC	CASSTRGGVETQYF
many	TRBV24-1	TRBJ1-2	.	TGTGCCACCAGTGATTTGGGGAACTATGGCTACACCTTC	CATSDLGNYGYTF
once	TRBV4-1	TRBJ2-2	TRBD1	TGCGCCAGCAGCACCTACAGGGGGATGTCCGGGGAGCTGTTTTTT	CASSTYRGMSGELFF
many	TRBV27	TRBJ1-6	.	TGTGCCAGCAGTTTTGTGGGGATTCGCGTTAATAATTCACCCCTCCACTTT	CASSFVGIRVNNSPLHF
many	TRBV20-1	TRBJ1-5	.	TGCAGTGCTAGAGGTCGAGGTACCCGGGACAATCAGCCCCAGCATTTT	CSARGRGTRDNQPQHF
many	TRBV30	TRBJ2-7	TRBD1	TGTGCCTGGGGACAGGTGGGCTCCTACGAGCAGTACTTC	CAWGQVGSYEQYF
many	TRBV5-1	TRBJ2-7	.	TGCGCCAGCAGCTTGGGACGGGGAGTTGTGTACGAGCAGTACTTC	CASSLGRGVVYEQYF
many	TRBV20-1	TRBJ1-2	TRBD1	TGCAGTGCTATTAGACAGGGTTTCGGTGGCTACACCTTC	CSAIRQGFGGYTF
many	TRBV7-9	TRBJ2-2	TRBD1	TGTGCCAGCAGCCTAGACAGGGGGTACACCGGGGAGCTGTTTTTT	CASSLDRGYTGELFF
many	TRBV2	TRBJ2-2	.	TGTGCCAGCAGTTATCTACAGGGAAACGGGGAGCTGTTTTTT	CASSYLQGNGELFF
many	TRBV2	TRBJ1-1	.	TGTGCCAGCAGTGAACAGCTGTCTAGCACTGAAGCTTTCTTT	CASSEQLSSTEAFF
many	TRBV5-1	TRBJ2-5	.	TGCGCCAGCAGCCAGACGATGCAGCTCGAGACCCAGTACTTC	CASSQTMQLETQYF
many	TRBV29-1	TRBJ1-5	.	TGCAGCGTCCAGGTGGGGCTGAGGCAGCCCCAGCATTTT	CSVQVGLRQPQHF
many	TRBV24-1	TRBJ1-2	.	TGTGCCACCAGTGATTTGGACAGTTCTATTGGCTACACCTTC	CATSDLDSSIGYTF
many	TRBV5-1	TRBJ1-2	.	TGCGCCAGCAGCTTGGTGACAGTTAACTATGGCTACACCTTC	CASSLVTVNYGYTF
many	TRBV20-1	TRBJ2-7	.	TGCAGTGCTAGAGATCTGGCCCAGGGGATAAACTACGAGCAGTACTTC	CSARDLAQGINYEQYF
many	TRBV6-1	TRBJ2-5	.	TGTGCCAGCAGTTTGGTTAAAGAGACCCAGTACTTC	CASSLVKETQYF
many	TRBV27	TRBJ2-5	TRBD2	TGTGCCAGCTGTGAAGCGGGGGCTTTGTACCAAGAGACCCAGTACTTC	CASCEAGALYQETQYF
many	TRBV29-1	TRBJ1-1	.	TGCAGCGGGACAGCGACCTTGAACACTGAAGCTTTCTTT	CSGTATLNTEAFF
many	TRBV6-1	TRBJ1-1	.	TGTGCCAGCAGTGAAGCAGTCGCCTTGAACACTGAAGCTTTCTTT	CASSEAVALNTEAFF
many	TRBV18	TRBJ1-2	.	TGTGCCAGCTCACACGACCCCTATGGCTACACCTTC	CASSHDPYGYTF
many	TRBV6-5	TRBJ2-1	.	TGTGCCAGCAGTTACGGGCCGAGCAATGAGCAGTTCTTC	CASSYGPSNEQFF
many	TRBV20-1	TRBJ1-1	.	TGCAGTCAGCCCGGACAGAAGCTTGAGGCTTTCTTT	CSQPGQKLEAFF
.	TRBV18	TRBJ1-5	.	TGTGCCAGCTCACCCATTGGGGGATCTAGCAATCAGCCCCAGCATTTT	CASSPIGGSSNQPQHF
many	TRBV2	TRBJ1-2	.	TGTGCCAGCAACAAAGCACAGGGATCTAACTATGGCTACACCTTC	CASNKAQGSNYGYTF
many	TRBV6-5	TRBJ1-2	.	TGTGCCAGCAGTAGGAGTGAGGAGGACGGCTACACCTTC	CASSRSEEDGYTF
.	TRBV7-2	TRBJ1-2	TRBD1	TGTGCCAGCAGCTTTTACAGGGGTGTCGGCTACACCTTC	CASSFYRGVGYTF
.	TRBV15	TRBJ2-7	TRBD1	TGTGCCACCAGCAGAAGCCGGGACAGCTACTCCTACGGGCAGTACTTC	CATSRSRDSYSYGQYF
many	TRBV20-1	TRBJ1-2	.	TGCAGTGCTAGACCTCTACTTGAGGGAGCCTATGGCTACACCTTC	CSARPLLEGAYGYTF
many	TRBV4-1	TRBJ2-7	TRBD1	TGCGCCAGCAGCCTAAGTCGCTTGACAGGGGTGTCTTACGAGCAGTACTTC	CASSLSRLTGVSYEQYF
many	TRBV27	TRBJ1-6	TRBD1	TGTGCCAGCAGTGGGGACAGGTGGAATTCACCCCTCCACTTT	CASSGDRWNSPLHF
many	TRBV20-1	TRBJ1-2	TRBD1	TGCAGTGCTAGATCCGGGACAGGGGAGGGTGGCTACACCTTC	CSARSGTGEGGYTF
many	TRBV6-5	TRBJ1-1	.	TGTGCCAGTGCCGGGACGGTGAACACTGAAGCTTTCTTT	CASAGTVNTEAFF
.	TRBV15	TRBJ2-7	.	TGTGCCACCAGCAGCGGGTCCGGTTTTTCGTTCGAGCAGTACTTC	CATSSGSGFSFEQYF
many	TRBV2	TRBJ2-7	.	TGTGCCAGCAGCCAAGCCCCCCTCCAGCAGACTCTAACTTCCTACGAGCAGTACTTC	CASSQAPLQQTLTSYEQYF
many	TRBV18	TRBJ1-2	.	TGTGCCAGCTCACCACCGCAGGCAGGCTATGGCTACACCTTC	CASSPPQAGYGYTF
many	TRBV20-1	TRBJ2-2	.	TGCAGTGCTACAGGGGGGCTAAACACCGGGGAGCTGTTTTTT	CSATGGLNTGELFF
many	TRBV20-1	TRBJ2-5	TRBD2	TGCAGTGCCCCTCGGGGCGGGGGGGTCGGGACCCAGTACTTC	CSAPRGGGVGTQYF